This is a list of T cell receptor beta chains from one sample in a study of beta chain features in type 1 diabetes. Assay: immunoSEQ multiplex PCR; the TCRdb copy retains only in-frame clones and omits some. The sample contains about 250,000 clones, roughly 15% of which appear only once. Sample: naive CD4+ T cells from blood. Receptors originate from a woman in her thirties or forties in good health. The CDR3 runs from the conserved cysteine through the conserved F or W. D genes are given only for firm matches. Rows give clone size only sometimes, using once, few, many, or a class for an expanded clone.

clone size	V gene	D gene	J gene	CDR3 DNA	CDR3 protein
few	TRBV7-9	-	TRBJ1-5	TGTGCCAGCAGCTTAGCAGGGGCTAATCAGCCCCAGCATTTT	CASSLAGANQPQHF
-	TRBV2	-	TRBJ2-7	TGTGCCAGCAGTGAAGCTTGGGCAGGGCGGCAATCCTACGAGCAGTACTTC	CASSEAWAGRQSYEQYF
-	TRBV9	-	TRBJ2-5	TGTGCCAGCAGCCCGGCAGGTGGAGGTCTTATTATGGAGACCCAGTACTTC	CASSPAGGGLIMETQYF
few	TRBV6-5	TRBD2	TRBJ2-1	TGTGCCAGCAGTTACATAGCGGGGGGTAGTGAGCAGTTCTTC	CASSYIAGGSEQFF
few	TRBV18	TRBD1	TRBJ2-5	TGTGCCAGCTCCATTTTTTCGGGACAGGGTCCCCTCCAAGAGACCCAGTACTTC	CASSIFSGQGPLQETQYF
-	TRBV5-1	-	TRBJ2-3	TGCGCCAGCAGCTTGGTCGGGGTCGGTACGCAGTATTTT	CASSLVGVGTQYF
-	TRBV7-2	-	TRBJ2-7	TGTGCCAGCAGCTTAGCCCAAGGAGGCGAGCAGTACTTC	CASSLAQGGEQYF
-	TRBV10-3	TRBD2	TRBJ2-1	TGTGCCATAAAAGGGACTAGCGGCTACAATGAGCAGTTCTTC	CAIKGTSGYNEQFF
-	TRBV12-5	-	TRBJ1-2	TGTGCTAGTGGTTCATTCGGGGGGATCTATGGCTACACCTTC	CASGSFGGIYGYTF
once	TRBV4-1	-	TRBJ2-7	TGCGCCAGCAGCCAAGTCGGCCCGGGTTACGAGCAGTACTTC	CASSQVGPGYEQYF
-	TRBV19	TRBD1	TRBJ2-7	TGTGCCAGTAGTGCCCCTCCGGGACAGGGTTCCTACGAGCAGTACTTC	CASSAPPGQGSYEQYF
few	TRBV2	TRBD1	TRBJ1-2	TGTGCCAGCAGACCTCGCCAGGGGGTCGAAAGCTACACCTTC	CASRPRQGVESYTF
-	TRBV7-2	-	TRBJ1-3	TGTGCCAGCAGCTCACTAGGAGATTCTGGAAACACCATATATTTT	CASSSLGDSGNTIYF
-	TRBV19	TRBD2	TRBJ2-7	TGTGCCAGTACCCGGAGGGGGCTAGCGGGGGCCGCTGTTTACGAGCAGTACTTC	CASTRRGLAGAAVYEQYF
few	TRBV7-7	-	TRBJ2-5	TGTGCCAGCAGCTTGGACACAGGGCTAGGGACCCAGTACTTC	CASSLDTGLGTQYF
-	TRBV5-4	TRBD1	TRBJ1-2	TGTGCCAGCAGCTTGGCCCGGACAGGGGGGACTGGCTACACCTTC	CASSLARTGGTGYTF
few	TRBV5-1	-	TRBJ1-5	TGCGCCAGCAGCTTGGAAACAGGAACCGGTCTACCCCAGCATTTT	CASSLETGTGLPQHF
-	TRBV18	TRBD1	TRBJ1-5	TGTGCCAGCTCACGGGACAGGGATCAGCCCCAGCATTTT	CASSRDRDQPQHF
few	TRBV5-4	TRBD2	TRBJ2-7	TGTGCCAGCAGCTTGGACCTAGCGGGGGCCGGCGAGCAGTACTTC	CASSLDLAGAGEQYF
few	TRBV15	TRBD2	TRBJ2-1	TGTGCCACCAGCAGAGATGTCGGGGGGGGCTTACACAATGAGCAGTTCTTC	CATSRDVGGGLHNEQFF
-	TRBV7-2	TRBD1	TRBJ2-4	TGTGCCAGCAGCTTAGTGGCGGGACAGGGCCTCGTAGCCAAAAACATTCAGTACTTC	CASSLVAGQGLVAKNIQYF
few	TRBV5-1	TRBD1	TRBJ2-7	TGCGCCAGCAGCCCTACAGGGGGGCCCTACGAGCAGTACTTC	CASSPTGGPYEQYF
few	TRBV5-1	-	TRBJ2-5	TGCGCCAGCACCTCCCGGGGGGCGCCGGCGGTTGAGACCCAGTACTTC	CASTSRGAPAVETQYF
few	TRBV15	TRBD2	TRBJ2-3	TGTGCCACCAGCAGATCGCGACTAGCGGGAGATACGCAGTATTTT	CATSRSRLAGDTQYF
-	TRBV5-1	-	TRBJ1-6	TGCGCCAGCAGCTTGGAAGCAGCGACCGCGTATAATTCACCCCTCCACTTT	CASSLEAATAYNSPLHF
-	TRBV20-1	-	TRBJ1-2	TGCAGTGCTAGCGTGTTCGATGGCTACACCTTC	CSASVFDGYTF
few	TRBV7-9	-	TRBJ1-2	TGTGCCAGCAGCCGGGAGGTACGCGGCTACACCTTC	CASSREVRGYTF
many	TRBV29-1	-	TRBJ1-4	TGCAGCGTCTCGGACAGAAATAAACTGTTTTTT	CSVSDRNKLFF
few	TRBV29-1	TRBD1	TRBJ2-5	TGCAGCGTTAGCGGGACAGGGGGCTCTCAGACCCAGTACTTC	CSVSGTGGSQTQYF
-	TRBV14	-	TRBJ1-1	TGTGCCAGCAGCCCAAGATCGGGAAAGCCGATGAACACTGAAGCTTTCTTT	CASSPRSGKPMNTEAFF
few	TRBV27	TRBD1	TRBJ1-1	TGTGCCAGCAGTTTACAGGGGGCGGGCACTGAAGCTTTCTTT	CASSLQGAGTEAFF
few	TRBV4-3	-	TRBJ2-3	TGCGCCAGCAGCCAAGATCTTTTTACGGGAGATACGCAGTATTTT	CASSQDLFTGDTQYF
few	TRBV2	-	TRBJ1-5	TGTGCCAGCAGTCGTGGGCCCAATCAGCCCCAGCATTTT	CASSRGPNQPQHF
few	TRBV2	-	TRBJ2-3	TGTGCCAGCAGTGAAGCCAAAATTACTAGCACAGATACGCAGTATTTT	CASSEAKITSTDTQYF
-	TRBV5-1	-	TRBJ1-1	TGCGCCAGCAGCCCGCGGGGCAGTACAAACACTGAAGCTTTCTTT	CASSPRGSTNTEAFF
-	TRBV5-4	TRBD1	TRBJ2-3	TGTGCCAGCGGGACAGGGAATCCAGATACGCAGTATTTT	CASGTGNPDTQYF
few	TRBV5-4	TRBD2	TRBJ2-2	TGTGCCAGCAGCCCGGGACTAGATGTTAGCGGGGAGCTGTTTTTT	CASSPGLDVSGELFF
-	TRBV10-3	-	TRBJ1-5	TGTGCCACTAGACAGGCGGTTGATCAGCCCCAGCATTTT	CATRQAVDQPQHF
few	TRBV4-1	-	TRBJ2-5	TGCGCCAGCAGCCAAGTTTTGGCTAGCTATAACCAAGAGACCCAGTACTTC	CASSQVLASYNQETQYF
few	TRBV7-9	-	TRBJ1-3	TGTGCCAGCAACATTATGGTCTCTGGAAACACCATATATTTT	CASNIMVSGNTIYF
-	TRBV6-6	TRBD2	TRBJ2-7	TGTGCCAGCAGTTACGTAGGGACTAGAGGTTCCGAGCAGTACTTC	CASSYVGTRGSEQYF
-	TRBV18	-	TRBJ1-1	TGTGCCAGCTCACCCGGGAGGGCACAAGCTTTCTTT	CASSPGRAQAFF
-	TRBV6-5	-	TRBJ1-2	TGTGCCAGCAACCCAGGGGAACGAGGACTCGGGACCTTC	CASNPGERGLGTF